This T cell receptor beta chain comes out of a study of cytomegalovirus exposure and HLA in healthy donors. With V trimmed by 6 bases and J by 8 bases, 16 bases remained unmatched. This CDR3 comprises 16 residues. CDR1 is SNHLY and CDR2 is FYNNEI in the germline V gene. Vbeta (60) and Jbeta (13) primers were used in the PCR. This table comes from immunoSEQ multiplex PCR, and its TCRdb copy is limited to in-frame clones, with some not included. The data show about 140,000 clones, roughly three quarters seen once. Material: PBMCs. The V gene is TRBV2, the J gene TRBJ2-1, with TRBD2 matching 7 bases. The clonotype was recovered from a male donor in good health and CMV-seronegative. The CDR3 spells CASSDVTSKVVDEQFF. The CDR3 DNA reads TGTGCCAGCAGCGATGTGACTAGCAAAGTTGTGGATGAGCAGTTCTTC.